This TCR beta chain was sequenced in a study of blood T cell repertoires in COVID-19. Only in-frame clones appear in the TCRdb table, and some are missing; sequencing was by immunoSEQ multiplex PCR. The table lists some 77,000 clones, roughly 80% of them singletons. CDR1 is SGHDN, CDR2 FVKESK, per germline. This CDR3 spans 15 amino acids. V was shortened by 3 bases and J by 0 bases, with 11 bases between the two germline ends. The TCR comes from a man aged 65-85 years with acute or convalescent COVID-19. The sample comprised peripheral blood. V usage is TRBV14 and J usage is TRBJ1-1; D gene ambiguous. CDR3 amino acids: CASSHTVAMNTEAFF. The CDR3 nucleotides are TGTGCCAGCAGCCATACAGTCGCAATGAACACTGAAGCTTTCTTT.